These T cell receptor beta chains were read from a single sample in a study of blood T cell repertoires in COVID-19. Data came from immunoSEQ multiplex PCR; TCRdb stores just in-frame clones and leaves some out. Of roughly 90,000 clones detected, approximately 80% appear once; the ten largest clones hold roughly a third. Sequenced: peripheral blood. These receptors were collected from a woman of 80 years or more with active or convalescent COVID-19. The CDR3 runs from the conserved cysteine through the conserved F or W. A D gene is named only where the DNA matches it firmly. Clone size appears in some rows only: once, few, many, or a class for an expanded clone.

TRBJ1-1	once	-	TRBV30	TGTGCCTGGAGTCTTTGGGGAGGGGGGAACACTGAAGCTTTCTTT	CAWSLWGGGNTEAFF
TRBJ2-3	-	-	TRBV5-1	TGCGCCAGCAGCTTGGGGGCCAGAACAGATACGCAGTATTTT	CASSLGARTDTQYF
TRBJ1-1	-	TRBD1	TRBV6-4	TGTGCCAGCAGCCCAGGGGGCGGGTTGACTGAAGCTTTCTTT	CASSPGGGLTEAFF
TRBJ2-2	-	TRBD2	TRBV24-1	TGTGCCACCAGTGATCCGCGGGGGTCGGACGGGGAGCTGTTTTTT	CATSDPRGSDGELFF
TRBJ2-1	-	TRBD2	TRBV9	TGTGCCAGCAGCGTGAGCGGGGGCACATACAATGAGCAGTTCTTC	CASSVSGGTYNEQFF
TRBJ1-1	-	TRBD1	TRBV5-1	TGCGCCAGCAGCCCATGGACAGGGCCGAGAATGAACACTGAAGCTTTCTTT	CASSPWTGPRMNTEAFF
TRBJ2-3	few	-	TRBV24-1	TGTGCCACCAGTGATGGGTACAGGGTATCAGATACGCAGTATTTT	CATSDGYRVSDTQYF
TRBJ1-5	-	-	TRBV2	TGTGCCAGCCAACAGGGTAGTCAGCCCCAGCATTTT	CASQQGSQPQHF
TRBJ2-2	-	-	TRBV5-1	TGCGCCAGCAGCTTTGAATACTTCCCGGACACCGGGGAGCTGTTTTTT	CASSFEYFPDTGELFF
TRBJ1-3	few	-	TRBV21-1	TGTGCCAGCAGCAAAGCGCCCGGGACAGGGGGCTATAGAAACACCATATATTTT	CASSKAPGTGGYRNTIYF
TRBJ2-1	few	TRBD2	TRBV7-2	TGTGCCAGCAGCCTGGACTCCGGGACTAGCATCAATGAGCAGTTCTTC	CASSLDSGTSINEQFF
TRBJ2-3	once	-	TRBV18	TGTGCCAGCTCACCCTCGGAGGGGGCTCGGGATACGCAGTATTTT	CASSPSEGARDTQYF
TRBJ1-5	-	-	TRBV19	TGTGCCAGTAGTTTACAGGGATATCAGCCCCAGCATTTT	CASSLQGYQPQHF
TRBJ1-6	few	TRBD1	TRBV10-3	TGTGCCATCAGTGAGTCTTGGGGACAGGGGATTTCACCCCTCCACTTT	CAISESWGQGISPLHF
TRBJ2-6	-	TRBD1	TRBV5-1	TGCGCCAGCAGCGACAGGGCTGGGGCCAACGTCCTGACTTTC	CASSDRAGANVLTF
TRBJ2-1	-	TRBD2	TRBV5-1	TGCGCCAGCAGGTCGGGACTAGCGGGAGTGGACGAGCAGTTCTTC	CASRSGLAGVDEQFF
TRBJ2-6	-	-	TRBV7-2	TGTGCCAGCAGCTTAGTTGGGACAAGAAGCTCTGGGGCCAACGTCCTGACTTTC	CASSLVGTRSSGANVLTF
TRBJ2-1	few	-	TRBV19	TGTGCCAGTAGTACTTCCAGATACAATGAGCAGTTCTTC	CASSTSRYNEQFF
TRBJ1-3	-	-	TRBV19	TGTGCCAGTAGTATAAGCCCAGGAGGTGGAAACACCATATATTTT	CASSISPGGGNTIYF
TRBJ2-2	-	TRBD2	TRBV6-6	TGTGCCAGCAATCCGCGGGGGGTTACCGGGGAGCTGTTTTTT	CASNPRGVTGELFF
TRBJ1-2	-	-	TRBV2	TGTGCCAGCAGTGACGGCAGGTTAGCTAACTATGGCTACACCTTC	CASSDGRLANYGYTF
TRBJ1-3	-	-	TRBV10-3	TGTGCCATCAGCATGAGGGGGACGGGGAACTCTGGAAACACCATATATTTT	CAISMRGTGNSGNTIYF
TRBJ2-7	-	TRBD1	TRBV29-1	TGCACCCGGGACAGGCAGGACAGCTCCTACGAGCAGTACTTC	CTRDRQDSSYEQYF
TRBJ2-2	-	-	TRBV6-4	TGTGCCAGCAGTCCCGGGACTCTCACCGGGGAGCTGTTTTTT	CASSPGTLTGELFF
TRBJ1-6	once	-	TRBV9	TGTGCCAGCAGCGTAGAGCGGGGGACACCCCTCCACTTT	CASSVERGTPLHF
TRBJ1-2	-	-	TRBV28	TGTGCCAGCAGTTCTCCCGGTGCAGGGTTGAACTATGGCTACACCTTC	CASSSPGAGLNYGYTF
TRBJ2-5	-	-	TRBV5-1	TGCGCCAGCAGCTTGGGGGGTAGCGGTGGGTTAGAGACCCAGTACTTC	CASSLGGSGGLETQYF
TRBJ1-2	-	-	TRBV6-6	TGTGCCAGCATCAGGACACGGAATAACTATGGCTACACCTTC	CASIRTRNNYGYTF
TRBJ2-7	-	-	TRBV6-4	TGTGCCAGCAGTGACGGGGCCAGCTACGAGCAGTACTTC	CASSDGASYEQYF
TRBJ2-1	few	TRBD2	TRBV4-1	TGCGCCAGCAGGCCCGGCGTCGGGACTACCACCAATGAGCAGTTCTTC	CASRPGVGTTTNEQFF
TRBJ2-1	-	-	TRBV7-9	TGTGCCAGCTCCCTGGGTGGGAGAGGAGAGCAGTTCTTC	CASSLGGRGEQFF
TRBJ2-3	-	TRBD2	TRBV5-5	TGTGCCAGCAGCAACGGACTAGCGGGGACAGATACGCAGTATTTT	CASSNGLAGTDTQYF
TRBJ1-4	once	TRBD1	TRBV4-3	TGCGCCAGCAGCCTGGGGACAGCCTCGGAGACTAATGAAAAACTGTTTTTT	CASSLGTASETNEKLFF
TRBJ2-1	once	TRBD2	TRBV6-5	TGTGCCAGCAGTATCGGACTAGCGGGAATGGATGAGCAGTTCTTC	CASSIGLAGMDEQFF
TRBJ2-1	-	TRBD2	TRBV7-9	TGTGCCAGCACCACACCGGGACTAGTTTATGAGCAGTTCTTC	CASTTPGLVYEQFF
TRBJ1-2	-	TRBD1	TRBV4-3	TGCGCCAGCAGCCCAGAGCGACAGGGGATCGAGCATGGCTACACCTTC	CASSPERQGIEHGYTF
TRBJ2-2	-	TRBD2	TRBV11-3	TGTGCCAGCAGCTCGCCCCGGGGGGGAACCGGGGAGCTGTTTTTT	CASSSPRGGTGELFF
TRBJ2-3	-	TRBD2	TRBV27	TGTGCCAGCAGTTTAGGACTAGCGGGGGGACCCATCACAGATACGCAGTATTTT	CASSLGLAGGPITDTQYF
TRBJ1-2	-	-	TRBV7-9	TGTGCCAGCAGCTTAGTAAACAGTAACTATGGCTACACCTTC	CASSLVNSNYGYTF
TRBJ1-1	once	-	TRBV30	TGTGCCTGGACGGGGGGATATAACACTGAAGCTTTCTTT	CAWTGGYNTEAFF
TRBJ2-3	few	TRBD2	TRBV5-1	TGCGCCAGCAGCGTCACCGGGACTAGCGGTACAGATACGCAGTATTTT	CASSVTGTSGTDTQYF